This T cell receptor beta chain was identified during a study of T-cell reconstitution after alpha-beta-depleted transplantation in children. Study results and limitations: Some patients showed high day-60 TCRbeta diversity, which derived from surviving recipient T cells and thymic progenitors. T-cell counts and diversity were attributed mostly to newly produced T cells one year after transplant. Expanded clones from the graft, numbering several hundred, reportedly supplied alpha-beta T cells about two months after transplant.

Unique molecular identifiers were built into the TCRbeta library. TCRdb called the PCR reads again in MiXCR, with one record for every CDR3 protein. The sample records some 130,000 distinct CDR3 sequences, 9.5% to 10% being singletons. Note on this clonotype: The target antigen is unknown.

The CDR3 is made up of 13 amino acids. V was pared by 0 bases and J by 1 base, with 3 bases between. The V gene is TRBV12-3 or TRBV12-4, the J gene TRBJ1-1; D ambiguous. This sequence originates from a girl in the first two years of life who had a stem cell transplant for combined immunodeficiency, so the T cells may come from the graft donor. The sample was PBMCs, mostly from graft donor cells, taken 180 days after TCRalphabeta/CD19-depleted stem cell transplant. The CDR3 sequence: CASSLAKNTEAFF. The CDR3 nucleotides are TGTGCCAGCAGTTTAGCGAAGAACACTGAAGCTTTCTTT.